Detailed here is one TCR beta chain. The method was immunoSEQ multiplex PCR; TCRdb's version includes in-frame clones alone and lacks a portion of them. The sample lists fewer than 120,000 clones, 82% occurring once. The sample belongs to a study of blood T cell repertoires in COVID-19. The clonotype originates from a woman aged 55-70 years with acute or convalescent COVID-19. Sequencing was done on a sample of peripheral blood.

In nucleotides, the CDR3 is TGTGCCAGCAGTGGCTCGGGGGGAAACACTGAAGCTTTCTTT. Its translation: CASSGSGGNTEAFF. The chain joins TRBV25-1 to TRBJ1-1; tentatively, D is TRBD1 (5 bases). Germline V gene sequence: CDR1 MGHDK, CDR2 SYGVNS. This CDR3 has 14 amino acids. The germline V and J ends were trimmed by 4 bases and 2 bases, with 11 bases remaining between them.